This T cell receptor beta chain was captured in a study of shared clonotypes between healthy human individuals. Turning to the study itself: For every donor, three CD4 naive, three CD4 memory, two CD8 naive and one CD8 memory plates were used.

Points on this clone: Its antigen is undetermined.

Per the germline V gene, CDR1 is SGHAT and CDR2 is FQNNGV. CDR3 length equals 16 residues. The V segment lost 3 bases and the J segment 7 bases; nucleotides outside the gene matches: 10. Study-wide findings and caveats: Sequencing depth was expected to affect clonotype sharing among donors. All-four-donor shared clonotypes had higher generation probabilities than non-shared clonotypes did.

Caucasian adults living in Nashville, Tennessee, provided all samples. The method was immunoSEQ multiplex PCR; TCRdb's version includes in-frame clones alone and lacks a portion of them. The sample includes 600,000 to 750,000 clones, 55% to 75% of them seen just once. The sequencing input was memory CD4+ T cells sorted from blood. As to subset: CD45RA-negative fraction. V usage is TRBV11-2 and J usage is TRBJ2-4; 9 bases are a match to TRBD2. This clonotype was obtained from a young woman in good health. In DNA, the CDR3 is TGTGCCAGCAGCTTCCGGGCAGCGGGAGGCCGGAACATTCAGTACTTC. Translating it yields CASSFRAAGGRNIQYF.